The entry below describes one TCR beta chain. The antigen is unknown. The entry originates in a study of cytomegalovirus exposure and HLA in healthy donors. Study at large: The same platform used for the 650 to 850 first-cohort repertoires was also used for the 90 to 150 validation repertoires, as a later analysis reported.

Whole-study findings and limits: It was 164 TCR beta chains that were listed as cytomegalovirus-associated.

There are 15 residues in the CDR3. V was shortened by 4 bases and J by 5 bases, with 15 bases between the two germline ends. Germline V CDR1 and CDR2: SGHRS, YFSETQ. The method was immunoSEQ multiplex PCR; TCRdb's version includes in-frame clones alone and lacks a portion of them. The sample yields 200,000 or so clones, around 80% seen once. Sequenced material: PBMCs. The V gene is TRBV5-1, the J gene TRBJ2-2; possible D gene TRBD2, 6 bases. The sequence was obtained from a woman aged 25 to 39 in good health and CMV-seropositive. CDR3 coding DNA: TGCGCCAGCAGCGACGTGGCAGGGAGGACCGGGGAGCTGTTTTTT. Its translation is CASSDVAGRTGELFF.